The rows below give T cell receptor beta chains drawn from one sample of a study of cytomegalovirus exposure and HLA in healthy donors. Measured with immunoSEQ multiplex PCR; TCRdb has only the in-frame clones, and not every one. The sample records about 150,000 clones, 70% to 80% being singletons. Sample: PBMCs. These receptors were taken from a woman aged 25 to 39 in good health and CMV-seropositive. Both conserved end residues are part of each CDR3. D genes are given only for firm matches. A clone size is listed for some rows: how often the clone was seen (once, few, many), or a class if it is expanded.

D: -; size: -; J: TRBJ2-5; V: TRBV2; CDR3: CASSETGLMKETQYF; DNA: TGTGCCAGCAGTGAAACAGGGCTCATGAAGGAGACCCAGTACTTC
D: TRBD2; size: few; J: TRBJ2-1; V: TRBV6-6; CDR3: CASGTRDLNEQFF; DNA: TGTGCCAGCGGGACTAGGGATCTCAATGAGCAGTTCTTC
D: TRBD1; size: -; J: TRBJ2-7; V: TRBV30; CDR3: CAWSVLGTDYEQYF; DNA: TGTGCCTGGAGTGTACTGGGGACAGACTACGAGCAGTACTTC
D: TRBD2; size: once; J: TRBJ2-5; V: TRBV7-2; CDR3: CASSLGAGERETQYF; DNA: TGTGCCAGCAGCTTAGGGGCGGGAGAACGGGAGACCCAGTACTTC
D: TRBD2; size: -; J: TRBJ2-1; V: TRBV11-1; CDR3: CASSKLAGLALQNEQFF; DNA: TGTGCCAGCAGCAAACTAGCGGGGTTAGCCCTTCAAAATGAGCAGTTCTTC
D: -; size: -; J: TRBJ1-1; V: TRBV30; CDR3: CAWTGLNTEAFF; DNA: TGTGCCTGGACGGGTTTGAACACTGAAGCTTTCTTT
D: TRBD1; size: -; J: TRBJ1-5; V: TRBV7-2; CDR3: CASSLDRTGPFQPQHF; DNA: TGTGCCAGCAGCTTAGATCGGACAGGGCCTTTTCAGCCCCAGCATTTT
D: TRBD1; size: -; J: TRBJ2-1; V: TRBV5-8; CDR3: CASSNRGSSYNEQFF; DNA: TGTGCCAGCAGCAACAGGGGTAGCTCCTACAATGAGCAGTTCTTC
D: TRBD2; size: -; J: TRBJ2-2; V: TRBV7-9; CDR3: CSSSSGTSGRGTGELFF; DNA: TGTTCCAGCAGCTCTGGGACTAGCGGGAGAGGGACCGGGGAGCTGTTTTTT
D: TRBD1; size: -; J: TRBJ1-2; V: TRBV19; CDR3: CASRKVGQGNGYTF; DNA: TGTGCCAGTAGGAAAGTGGGACAGGGGAACGGCTACACCTTC
D: TRBD2; size: -; J: TRBJ2-1; V: TRBV5-1; CDR3: CASSLTPIQGDWTSGRDEQFF; DNA: TGCGCCAGCAGCTTGACACCAATTCAGGGGGACTGGACTAGCGGGAGAGATGAGCAGTTCTTC
D: TRBD2; size: -; J: TRBJ2-7; V: TRBV6-1; CDR3: CASSDLIAGPYEQYF; DNA: TGTGCCAGCAGTGACCTGATAGCGGGACCCTACGAGCAGTACTTC
D: TRBD1; size: -; J: TRBJ1-2; V: TRBV28; CDR3: CASSLQGAPGYGYTF; DNA: TGTGCCAGCAGTTTACAGGGGGCGCCTGGCTATGGCTACACCTTC
D: TRBD1; size: -; J: TRBJ2-3; V: TRBV15; CDR3: CATSRVGRSGTGGRYTQYF; DNA: TGTGCCACCAGCAGAGTAGGCCGTTCCGGGACAGGGGGTCGATATACGCAGTATTTT
D: -; size: -; J: TRBJ2-6; V: TRBV6-1; CDR3: CASSDRLSSGANVLTF; DNA: TGTGCCAGCAGTGATCGACTGTCCTCTGGGGCCAACGTCCTGACTTTC
D: TRBD2; size: -; J: TRBJ2-3; V: TRBV5-1; CDR3: CASSGAGGSDTQYF; DNA: TGCGCCAGCAGTGGAGCGGGAGGCTCAGATACGCAGTATTTT
D: TRBD1; size: -; J: TRBJ2-3; V: TRBV27; CDR3: CASSARGRGTDTQYF; DNA: TGTGCCAGCAGTGCCAGGGGGCGAGGCACAGATACGCAGTATTTT
D: -; size: -; J: TRBJ1-3; V: TRBV30; CDR3: CALKGTGNTIYF; DNA: TGTGCCCTGAAGGGGACAGGAAACACCATATATTTT
D: -; size: -; J: TRBJ2-1; V: TRBV28; CDR3: CASSPQAPNNEQFF; DNA: TGTGCCAGCAGTCCCCAGGCCCCAAACAATGAGCAGTTCTTC
D: -; size: once; J: TRBJ2-1; V: TRBV5-6; CDR3: CASSLGKYNEQFF; DNA: TGTGCCAGCAGCCTCGGGAAGTACAATGAGCAGTTCTTC
D: TRBD1; size: -; J: TRBJ1-2; V: TRBV18; CDR3: CASSLGQGAGGYTF; DNA: TGTGCCAGCTCACTGGGACAGGGGGCTGGAGGCTACACCTTC
D: -; size: -; J: TRBJ2-7; V: TRBV7-8; CDR3: CASSPTVVPYEQYF; DNA: TGTGCCAGCAGCCCTACGGTCGTACCCTACGAGCAGTACTTC
D: -; size: -; J: TRBJ2-5; V: TRBV18; CDR3: CASSPVPPAAETQYF; DNA: TGTGCCAGCTCTCCAGTTCCTCCGGCGGCGGAGACCCAGTACTTC
D: TRBD1; size: -; J: TRBJ1-5; V: TRBV28; CDR3: CASIFGFRQGRLNQPQHF; DNA: TGTGCCAGCATCTTTGGGTTCCGACAGGGGCGCCTAAATCAGCCCCAGCATTTT
D: -; size: -; J: TRBJ2-3; V: TRBV11-2; CDR3: CASSLAVATDTQYF; DNA: TGTGCCAGCAGCTTAGCCGTAGCCACAGATACGCAGTATTTT
D: TRBD1; size: -; J: TRBJ2-3; V: TRBV7-7; CDR3: CASSLEVGTGLATQYF; DNA: TGTGCCAGCAGCTTAGAGGTTGGGACAGGTCTGGCTACGCAGTATTTT
D: -; size: -; J: TRBJ1-5; V: TRBV19; CDR3: CASSTDSQPQHF; DNA: TGTGCCAGTAGCACTGACAGTCAGCCCCAGCATTTT
D: -; size: -; J: TRBJ1-3; V: TRBV11-2; CDR3: CASSLGHSGNTIYF; DNA: TGTGCCAGCAGCTTAGGGCACTCTGGAAACACCATATATTTT
D: -; size: -; J: TRBJ2-1; V: TRBV29-1; CDR3: CSVERGSGNEQFF; DNA: TGCAGCGTTGAGAGGGGGAGTGGCAATGAGCAGTTCTTC
D: TRBD2; size: -; J: TRBJ2-1; V: TRBV4-1; CDR3: CASSQEGVSGRNEQFF; DNA: TGCGCCAGCAGCCAAGAAGGGGTTAGCGGGAGAAATGAGCAGTTCTTC
D: TRBD2; size: -; J: TRBJ2-3; V: TRBV27; CDR3: CASSSLAGGSTDTQYF; DNA: TGTGCCAGCAGTTCTCTAGCGGGAGGCTCTACAGATACGCAGTATTTT
D: -; size: -; J: TRBJ1-5; V: TRBV15; CDR3: CATSRDYSGGNQPQHF; DNA: TGTGCCACCAGCAGAGATTATTCAGGGGGCAATCAGCCCCAGCATTTT
D: TRBD2; size: -; J: TRBJ2-7; V: TRBV11-3; CDR3: CASSLASGRARDEQYF; DNA: TGTGCCAGCAGCTTAGCTAGCGGGAGGGCCAGAGACGAGCAGTACTTC
D: TRBD1; size: -; J: TRBJ2-7; V: TRBV10-3; CDR3: CAISGQGENYEQYF; DNA: TGTGCCATCAGTGGGCAGGGGGAGAACTACGAGCAGTACTTC
D: -; size: -; J: TRBJ2-1; V: TRBV28; CDR3: CASRGVGGRGTYNEQFF; DNA: TGTGCCAGCAGGGGAGTCGGGGGGCGCGGCACCTACAATGAGCAGTTCTTC
D: -; size: -; J: TRBJ2-5; V: TRBV7-8; CDR3: CASSLGRVLPETQYF; DNA: TGTGCCAGCAGCTTAGGCAGGGTCCTCCCTGAGACCCAGTACTTC
D: TRBD2; size: -; J: TRBJ2-3; V: TRBV19; CDR3: CASSRRSGNFTDTQYF; DNA: TGTGCCAGTAGCCGCCGAAGCGGGAATTTTACAGATACGCAGTATTTT
D: -; size: -; J: TRBJ2-7; V: TRBV11-3; CDR3: CASSPHSSPEQYF; DNA: TGTGCCAGCAGCCCCCATAGCTCCCCCGAGCAGTACTTC
D: -; size: -; J: TRBJ1-2; V: TRBV6-6; CDR3: CASSYGAEGYTF; DNA: TGTGCCAGCAGTTACGGGGCTGAGGGCTACACCTTC
D: -; size: -; J: TRBJ1-5; V: TRBV6-6; CDR3: CASSYGGVEASNF; DNA: TGTGCCAGCAGTTACGGTGGGGTGGAGGCCAGCAATTTT
D: -; size: -; J: TRBJ2-7; V: TRBV13; CDR3: CASSLRDMDYEQYF; DNA: TGTGCCAGCAGCCTCCGGGACATGGACTACGAGCAGTACTTC
D: TRBD2; size: once; J: TRBJ2-1; V: TRBV15; CDR3: CATSRGGSYNEQFF; DNA: TGTGCCACCAGTCGGGGGGGCTCCTACAATGAGCAGTTCTTC
D: TRBD2; size: -; J: TRBJ2-1; V: TRBV7-3; CDR3: CASSLTASGGWNEQFF; DNA: TGTGCCAGCAGCTTAACCGCTAGCGGCGGGTGGAATGAGCAGTTCTTC
D: TRBD2; size: -; J: TRBJ2-5; V: TRBV5-1; CDR3: CASSMLTSGRAGETQYF; DNA: TGCGCCAGCAGCATGCTGACTAGCGGGAGGGCCGGGGAGACCCAGTACTTC
D: -; size: -; J: TRBJ1-5; V: TRBV7-8; CDR3: CASSRNPAGQPQHF; DNA: TGTGCCAGCAGCCGGAACCCAGCGGGCCAGCCCCAGCATTTT
D: TRBD1; size: -; J: TRBJ2-5; V: TRBV11-3; CDR3: CASSLGGQQETQYF; DNA: TGTGCCAGCAGCTTAGGGGGACAGCAAGAGACCCAGTACTTC
D: TRBD2; size: -; J: TRBJ2-7; V: TRBV5-1; CDR3: CASSLGTSGYYEQYF; DNA: TGCGCCAGCAGCTTGGGGACTAGCGGGTACTACGAGCAGTACTTC
D: TRBD2; size: -; J: TRBJ2-7; V: TRBV11-2; CDR3: CASSLSSGNYEQYF; DNA: TGTGCCAGCAGCTTGTCTAGCGGGAACTACGAGCAGTACTTC
D: TRBD2; size: -; J: TRBJ2-1; V: TRBV7-8; CDR3: CASSLQRGSQTPYNEQFF; DNA: TGTGCCAGCAGCTTACAACGCGGGAGTCAAACCCCCTACAATGAGCAGTTCTTC
D: -; size: -; J: TRBJ1-2; V: TRBV28; CDR3: CASSSQGTYGYTF; DNA: TGTGCCAGCAGTTCGCAGGGAACCTATGGCTACACCTTC
D: TRBD2; size: -; J: TRBJ2-2; V: TRBV7-8; CDR3: CASSLQLAALTGELFF; DNA: TGTGCCAGCAGCTTACAGCTAGCGGCACTCACCGGGGAGCTGTTTTTT